The 13 T cell receptor beta chains below were found in one sample sequenced in a study of prognosis after radiotherapy for stage I lung cancer. Genomic DNA yielded TCR beta CDR3, amplified by two-round multiplex PCR. The use of primers specific to each TRBV and TRBJ gene characterized first-round PCR. One entry per CDR3 protein, called by TCRdb with MiXCR from the multiplex PCR reads. The sample records roughly 30,000 distinct CDR3 sequences, 32% being singletons. Specimen: PBMCs, collected before or after stereotactic body radiation therapy (not recorded which). The receptors derive from a donor of 50 years or more with non-small cell lung cancer.

This clonotype appeared many times. V and J are TRBV7-9 and TRBJ1-5; D uncertain. Germline CDR1 and CDR2: SEHNR and FQNEAQ (reference sequence). CDR3 length: 15 residues. V lost 4 bases and J 0 bases, leaving 10 bases between the germline ends. CDR3 nucleotide sequence: TGTGCCAGCAGCTCGGACGGCCTTAGCAATCAGCCCCAGCATTTT. Encoded protein: CASSSDGLSNQPQHF.

In regard to this clonotype: A much more abundant neighbour one base away suggests this may be a read error. The gene calls are TRBV9 and TRBJ2-5; 11 nucleotides match TRBD2. Germline V CDR1 and CDR2: SGDLS, YYNGEE. The CDR3 sequence is 20 residues long. In DNA form, the CDR3 reads TGTGCCAGCAGCCCTTCCCCCGGGGGGCTAGCGGGGGGTCTACAAGAGACCCATTACTTC. Residues: CASSPSPGGLAGGLQETHYF.

J is TRBJ1-2 and V is TRBV20-1; 7 positions match TRBD1. The germline gives CDR1 DFQATT, CDR2 SNEGSKA (reference sequence). CDR3 length: 14 amino acids. Losses at the gene ends were 6 bases for V and 2 bases for J; bases not matched to a gene: 9. DNA of the CDR3: TGCAGTGCAACAAGGACAGGAGTAAACTATGGCTACACCTTC. It encodes CSATRTGVNYGYTF.

This clonotype is medium-sized (0.01 to 0.1%) by share. V and J are TRBV6-1 and TRBJ1-3; a weak D match, TRBD1 (5 bases). Trimming pared 5 bases from V and 0 bases from J, leaving 14 bases between. The CDR3 totals 16 residues. CDR1 MNHNS and CDR2 SASEGT come from the germline V gene. The CDR3 region is CASSNPGLLSGNTIYF. The CDR3 DNA reads as TGTGCCAGCAGTAACCCGGGACTACTCTCTGGAAACACCATATATTTT.

This clonotype showed up many times. The chain has TRBV24-1 and TRBJ2-2, with 9 nucleotides matching TRBD1. The CDR3 covers 16 residues. Germline V gene sequence: CDR1 KGHDR, CDR2 SFDVKD. V shed 4 bases, J shed 5 bases, and the junction held 7 bases outside the gene matches. Here the CDR3 DNA reads TGTGCCACCAGTGACCCCGGGACAGGGAGAACCGGGGAGCTGTTTTTT. It specifies CATSDPGTGRTGELFF.

This clonotype was detected many times. V usage is TRBV20-1 and J usage is TRBJ1-5, with D perhaps matching TRBD1 (6 bases). The germline V gene has CDR1 DFQATT and CDR2 SNEGSKA (reference sequence). V was shortened by 5 bases and J by 5 bases, with 10 bases between the two germline ends. This CDR3 has 12 amino acids. The CDR3 nucleotides are TGCAGTGCTGGGGGGGGGCATCAGCCCCAGCATTTT. This sequence encodes CSAGGGHQPQHF.

This clonotype was recorded at least ten times. The rearrangement joins TRBV12-3 or TRBV12-4 to TRBJ2-1; 15 nucleotides agree with TRBD2. CDR3 length: 17 residues. The V and J ends lost 0 bases and 7 bases, in that order; junction bases with no gene match: 4. The CDR3 here is CASSLAGLAGGRNEQFF. The CDR3 nucleotides read TGTGCCAGCAGTTTAGCGGGACTAGCGGGGGGCAGGAATGAGCAGTTCTTC.

Many counts were recorded for this clonotype. This chain connects TRBV20-1 to TRBJ1-1, with D tentatively TRBD1 (6 bases). This CDR3 has 12 amino acids. Between the trimmed V and J ends, which lost 3 bases and 1 base, there was a span of 6 bases. In germline, CDR1 is DFQATT, CDR2 SNEGSKA (reference sequence). The CDR3 sequence is CSARTGNTEAFF. The CDR3 nucleotides read TGCAGTGCTAGGACAGGGAACACTGAAGCTTTCTTT.

The chain has TRBV4-1 and TRBJ1-2; possibly TRBD1 for D (6 bases). Germline lookup yields CDR1 MGHRA and CDR2 YSYEKL. Trimming took 3 bases from V and 4 from J, leaving 18 bases between them. CDR3 size: 16 residues. DNA for the CDR3: TGCGCCAGCAGCCACTACTTCTGCGGGGGCGGCTATGGCTACACCTTC. Translated, it gives CASSHYFCGGGYGYTF.

This chain joins TRBV6-2 or TRBV6-3 and TRBJ2-2; D possibly corresponds to TRBD2 (5 bases). Germline V gene lookup returns CDR1 MNHEY and CDR2 SVGEGT. This CDR3 has 15 residues. V lost 2 bases and J lost 9, with 16 bases in between. The CDR3 DNA reads TGTGCCAGCAGTTACGCGGGTGTCATTGGCTGGGAGCTGTTTTTT. Translation: CASSYAGVIGWELFF.

As for this clonotype: A much larger clonotype is one base distant, so this may be a read error. The chain couples TRBV24-1 to TRBJ2-2; the match to TRBD1 covers 7 bases. The germline V gene has CDR1 KGHDR and CDR2 SFDVKD. This CDR3 comprises 16 residues. The CDR3 bases are TGTGCCACCAGTGATCAGGGGACAGTGAACGCCGGGGAGCTGTTTTTT. Translation gives CATSDQGTVNAGELFF.

As for this clonotype: A far larger clone is one nucleotide away, so this likely arose from a read error. V is TRBV6-1 and J is TRBJ2-7; D might be TRBD2 (6 bases). The end of the DNA aligns better with TRBJ2-1, so the J call may be wrong. This CDR3 spans 14 amino acids. The V gene's germline CDR1 is MNHNS and CDR2 SASEGT. The DNA of the CDR3 is TGTGCCAGCAATGGGAGGTGTTCCTACAATGAGCAGTTCTTC. It specifies CASNGRCSYNEQFF.

This clonotype was seen many times. This chain uses TRBV11-2 with TRBJ1-4; 7 nucleotides agree with TRBD1. CDR1 SGHAT and CDR2 FQNNGV come from the germline V gene. J was trimmed by 0 bases and V by 3 bases; bases with no gene match: 13. CDR3 length equals 19 residues. The CDR3 here is CASSLHGQARSTTNEKLFF. The CDR3, as DNA: TGTGCCAGCAGCTTGCACGGACAGGCTCGATCTACAACTAATGAAAAACTGTTTTTT. The complete variable domain, with remaining parts taken from reference TRBV11-2 and TRBJ1-4, reads EAGVAQSPRYKIIEKRQSVAFWCNPISGHATLYWYQQILGQGPKLLIQFQNNGVVDDSQLPKDRFSAERLKGVDSTLKIQPAKLEDSAVYLCASSLHGQARSTTNEKLFFGSGTQLSVL.